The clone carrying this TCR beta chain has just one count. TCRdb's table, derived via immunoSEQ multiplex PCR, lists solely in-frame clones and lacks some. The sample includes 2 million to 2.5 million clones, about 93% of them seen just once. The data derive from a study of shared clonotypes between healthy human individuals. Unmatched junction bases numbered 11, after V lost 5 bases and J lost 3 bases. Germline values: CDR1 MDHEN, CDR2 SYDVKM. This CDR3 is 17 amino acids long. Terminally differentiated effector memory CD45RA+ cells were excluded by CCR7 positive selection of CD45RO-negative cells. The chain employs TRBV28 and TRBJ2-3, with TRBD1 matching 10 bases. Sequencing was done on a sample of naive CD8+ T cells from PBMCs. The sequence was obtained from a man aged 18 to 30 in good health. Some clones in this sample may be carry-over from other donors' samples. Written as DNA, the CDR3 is TGTGCCAGCAGTAGCGACCGGGACAGGGGTATGACAGATACGCAGTATTTT. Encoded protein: CASSSDRDRGMTDTQYF.